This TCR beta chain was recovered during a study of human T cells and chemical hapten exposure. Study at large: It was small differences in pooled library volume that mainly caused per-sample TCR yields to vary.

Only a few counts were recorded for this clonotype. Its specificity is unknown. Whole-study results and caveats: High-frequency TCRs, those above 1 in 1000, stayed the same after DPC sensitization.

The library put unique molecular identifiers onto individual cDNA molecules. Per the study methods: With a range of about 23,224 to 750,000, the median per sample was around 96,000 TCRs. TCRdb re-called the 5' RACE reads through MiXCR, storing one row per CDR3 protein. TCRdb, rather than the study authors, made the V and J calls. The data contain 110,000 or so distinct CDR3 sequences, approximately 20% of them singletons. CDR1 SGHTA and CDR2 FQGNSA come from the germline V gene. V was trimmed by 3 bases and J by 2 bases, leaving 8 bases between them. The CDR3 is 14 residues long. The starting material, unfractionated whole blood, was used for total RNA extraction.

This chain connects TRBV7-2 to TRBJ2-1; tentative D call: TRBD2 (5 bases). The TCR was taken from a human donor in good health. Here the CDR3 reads CASSFGLTYNEQFF. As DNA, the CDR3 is TGTGCCAGCAGCTTCGGACTCACCTACAATGAGCAGTTCTTC. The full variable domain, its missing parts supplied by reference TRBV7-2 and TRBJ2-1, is GAGVSQSPSNKVTEKGKDVELRCDPISGHTALYWYRQSLGQGLEFLIYFQGNSAPDKSGLPSDRFSAERTGGSVSTLTIQRTQQEDSAVYLCASSFGLTYNEQFFGPGTRLTVL.